These T cell receptor beta chains were read from a single sample in a study of OX40 agonist ivuxolimab in advanced cancers. The data were produced by immunoSEQ multiplex PCR, yet TCRdb's version contains in-frame clones alone and is incomplete. The sample includes approximately 25,000 clones, 79% of them seen just once. The specimen was CD4+ or CD8+ T cells sorted from blood, collected in a trial of the OX40 agonist ivuxolimab. These receptors all stem from an adult with an advanced solid tumor such as melanoma, head and neck, liver or kidney cancer. The CDR3 runs from the conserved cysteine through the conserved F or W. D genes are given only for firm matches. The size entry is marked missing in some rows and otherwise reads once, few, many or a size class.

J | V | size | length | D | CDR3 | DNA
TRBJ1-2 | TRBV7-9 | once | 13 | NA | CASSPTGVYGYTF | TGTGCCAGCAGTCCCACAGGTGTATATGGCTACACCTTC
TRBJ2-5 | TRBV5-1 | few | 18 | TRBD1 | CASSTAGTGDWGQETQYF | TGCGCCAGCAGCACCGCCGGGACAGGGGATTGGGGACAAGAGACCCAGTACTTC
TRBJ2-7 | TRBV19 | NA | 15 | TRBD2 | CASSARTSPFYEQYF | TGTGCCAGTAGTGCCCGGACTAGCCCATTCTACGAGCAGTACTTC
TRBJ1-4 | TRBV19 | NA | 15 | NA | CASESRDDSNEKLFF | TGTGCCAGTGAAAGTCGGGACGATTCTAATGAAAAACTGTTTTTT
TRBJ1-4 | TRBV27 | NA | 14 | NA | CASSSRGAAEKLFF | TGTGCCAGCAGTTCCCGTGGGGCCGCTGAAAAACTGTTTTTT
TRBJ1-1 | TRBV6-5 | NA | 14 | NA | CASIYSGEGIKAFF | TGTGCCAGCATCTACTCGGGGGAAGGGATTAAGGCTTTCTTT
TRBJ1-5 | TRBV18 | few | 15 | NA | CASSPGQGGTQPQHF | TGTGCCAGCTCACCGGGCCAGGGAGGAACTCAGCCCCAGCATTTT
TRBJ1-1 | TRBV29-1 | few | 13 | TRBD1 | CSVAQGAGFEAFF | TGCAGCGTTGCCCAGGGGGCCGGATTTGAAGCTTTCTTT
TRBJ1-1 | TRBV21-1 | NA | 15 | NA | CASSIRWRCYTEAFF | TGTGCCAGCAGCATTCGTTGGCGCTGCTACACTGAAGCTTTCTTT
TRBJ2-7 | TRBV25-1 | NA | 14 | TRBD1 | CASSPGTATYEQYF | TGTGCCAGCAGTCCCGGGACAGCGACCTACGAGCAGTACTTC
TRBJ1-2 | TRBV5-6 | NA | 13 | NA | CASSLGTEHGYTF | TGTGCCAGCAGCTTGGGTACAGAACATGGCTACACCTTC
TRBJ1-1 | TRBV6-1 | NA | 14 | TRBD1 | CASSPGQMNTEAFF | TGTGCCAGCAGCCCGGGACAGATGAACACTGAAGCTTTCTTT
TRBJ1-6 | TRBV9 | NA | 16 | TRBD1 | CASSAKRQGGNSPLHF | TGTGCCAGCAGCGCTAAGAGACAGGGCGGTAATTCACCCCTCCACTTT
TRBJ2-7 | TRBV10-3 | NA | 18 | NA | CAISESNLPQALTEEQYF | TGTGCCATCAGTGAGTCGAATCTCCCCCAGGCTCTAACTGAGGAGCAGTACTTC
TRBJ2-4 | TRBV29-1 | NA | 16 | TRBD1 | CSVEDSSGGDFDIQYF | TGCAGCGTTGAAGATAGTTCAGGGGGCGACTTCGACATTCAGTACTTC
TRBJ1-1 | TRBV9 | NA | 14 | NA | CASSLVTGNTEAFF | TGTGCCAGCAGCCTCGTAACAGGGAACACTGAAGCTTTCTTT
TRBJ2-3 | TRBV5-1 | NA | 15 | NA | CASSWGGGVTDTQYF | TGCGCCAGCAGCTGGGGAGGGGGAGTCACAGATACGCAGTATTTT
TRBJ2-7 | TRBV6-6 | NA | 13 | NA | CASSTLYSYEQYF | TGTGCCAGCAGTACCTTGTACAGCTACGAGCAGTACTTC
TRBJ1-6 | TRBV19 | few | 13 | NA | CASSPGTNSPLHF | TGTGCCAGTTCACCGGGCACTAATTCACCCCTCCACTTT
TRBJ2-3 | TRBV6-5 | NA | 14 | NA | CASSYLDRTDTQYF | TGTGCCAGCAGTTACTTGGACCGCACAGATACGCAGTATTTT
TRBJ2-7 | TRBV5-6 | NA | 13 | TRBD2 | CASSVGTSYEQYF | TGTGCCAGCAGCGTCGGGACTAGCTACGAGCAGTACTTC
TRBJ1-1 | TRBV19 | NA | 15 | TRBD1 | CASSFAGQGNTEAFF | TGTGCCAGTAGCTTCGCCGGACAGGGGAACACTGAAGCTTTCTTT
TRBJ1-2 | TRBV28 | few | 14 | NA | CASSLRGGNYGYTF | TGTGCCAGCAGTTTAAGGGGGGGCAACTATGGCTACACCTTC
TRBJ1-1 | TRBV6-6 | NA | 13 | NA | CASREKEGTEAFF | TGTGCCAGCAGAGAGAAAGAGGGAACTGAAGCTTTCTTT
TRBJ2-5 | TRBV7-9 | NA | 16 | TRBD1 | CASSLGSGGLQETQYF | TGTGCCAGCAGCTTAGGCTCAGGGGGCCTCCAAGAGACCCAGTACTTC
TRBJ1-2 | TRBV6-5 | NA | 13 | TRBD1 | CATTTGTGHGYTF | TGTGCCACTACAACCGGGACAGGGCATGGCTACACCTTC
TRBJ1-1 | TRBV5-1 | NA | 13 | NA | CASSPALNTEAFF | TGCGCCAGCAGCCCGGCTCTTAACACTGAAGCTTTCTTT
TRBJ2-7 | TRBV6-1 | once | 14 | NA | CASIGWQGSYEQYF | TGTGCCAGCATCGGCTGGCAGGGATCCTACGAGCAGTACTTC
TRBJ2-7 | TRBV5-1 | NA | 14 | TRBD1 | CASSLTGVGDEQYF | TGCGCCAGCAGCTTGACAGGGGTCGGCGACGAGCAGTACTTC
TRBJ1-4 | TRBV7-6 | NA | 16 | NA | CASSLTQGSTREKLFF | TGTGCCAGCAGCTTAACTCAGGGATCCACTAGGGAAAAACTGTTTTTT
TRBJ2-5 | TRBV5-1 | NA | 16 | NA | CASSLDSWGPQETQYF | TGCGCCAGCAGCTTGGATTCCTGGGGGCCCCAAGAGACCCAGTACTTC
TRBJ1-2 | TRBV19 | NA | 16 | NA | CASIPYPDGANYGYTF | TGTGCCAGTATTCCGTATCCGGACGGGGCTAACTATGGCTACACCTTC
TRBJ1-1 | TRBV18 | NA | 15 | NA | CASSPSWGLNTEAFF | TGTGCCAGCTCACCTTCTTGGGGATTGAACACTGAAGCTTTCTTT
TRBJ2-5 | TRBV20-1 | once | 11 | NA | CSARAQETQYF | TGCAGTGCTAGAGCCCAAGAGACCCAGTACTTC
TRBJ2-7 | TRBV6-6 | NA | 15 | TRBD1 | CASSHGQGSSYEQYF | TGTGCCAGCAGTCACGGACAGGGTAGCTCCTACGAGCAGTACTTC
TRBJ2-7 | TRBV6-5 | NA | 15 | TRBD2 | CASSPTTSGAYEQYF | TGTGCCAGCAGTCCGACTACTAGCGGGGCCTACGAGCAGTACTTC
TRBJ1-4 | TRBV6-6 | NA | 12 | TRBD1 | CASSYSTGKLFF | TGTGCCAGCAGTTACTCGACAGGGAAACTGTTTTTT
TRBJ2-5 | TRBV27 | NA | 15 | NA | CASSNWTYLGETQYF | TGTGCCAGCAGTAATTGGACGTATCTAGGAGAGACCCAGTACTTC
TRBJ1-3 | TRBV10-3 | NA | 16 | NA | CAISRGASLQGNTIYF | TGTGCCATCAGCCGGGGGGCCTCTCTACAGGGAAACACCATATATTTT
TRBJ2-7 | TRBV10-3 | NA | 14 | TRBD2 | CAIMGGGGSYEQYF | TGTGCCATCATGGGCGGGGGAGGCTCCTACGAGCAGTACTTC
TRBJ2-1 | TRBV5-1 | NA | 17 | NA | CASSLASAGSRSREQFF | TGCGCCAGCAGCTTGGCCTCGGCAGGCTCAAGGTCTCGTGAGCAGTTCTTC
TRBJ1-2 | TRBV4-1 | NA | 15 | NA | CASSDPGTANYGYTF | TGCGCCAGCAGCGACCCCGGGACTGCCAACTATGGCTACACCTTC
TRBJ2-3 | TRBV30 | NA | 18 | NA | CAWTPPRGRDASTDTQYF | TGTGCCTGGACTCCCCCCCGCGGGCGGGATGCTAGCACAGATACGCAGTATTTT
TRBJ2-7 | TRBV6-1 | NA | 12 | TRBD1 | CASSATGNVQYF | TGTGCCAGCAGTGCGACAGGGAATGTGCAGTACTTC
TRBJ1-1 | TRBV10-1 | NA | 15 | NA | CASSESGREDTEAFF | TGCGCCAGCAGTGAGTCCGGACGGGAGGACACTGAAGCTTTCTTT